This T cell receptor (beta chain) was captured in a study of blood T cell repertoires in COVID-19. Study in general: The analysed material was cDNA or gDNA that came from T cells, B-cell-depleted T cells, or PBMCs.

Authors' methods: Using reference gene primer amplification, nucleated cell counts were estimated. TCRdb keeps only in-frame clones here, not all; method: immunoSEQ multiplex PCR. V, J and clone size are those of that table, while D and trimming were read from the DNA. The sample lists hundreds of thousands of clones, about 90% seen once, with 3.5% to 4.5% in the top ten. The age range of participants was about 18 to 90 years, with residence in about two dozen US areas. Germline V gene data show CDR1 as SNHLY and CDR2 as FYNNEI. The CDR3 runs 14 residues. V lost 6 bases to trimming and J lost 5 bases; unmatched junction nucleotides: 4.

This sequence joins TRBV2 and TRBJ1-5, with 10 nucleotides matching TRBD1. What was sequenced was PBMCs or T cells enriched from blood (not recorded which). This receptor was obtained from a woman aged 18 to 35 with acute COVID-19. Here the CDR3 reads CASRGDRGDQPQHF. The CDR3 bases are TGTGCCAGCAGGGGGGACAGGGGAGATCAGCCCCAGCATTTT.